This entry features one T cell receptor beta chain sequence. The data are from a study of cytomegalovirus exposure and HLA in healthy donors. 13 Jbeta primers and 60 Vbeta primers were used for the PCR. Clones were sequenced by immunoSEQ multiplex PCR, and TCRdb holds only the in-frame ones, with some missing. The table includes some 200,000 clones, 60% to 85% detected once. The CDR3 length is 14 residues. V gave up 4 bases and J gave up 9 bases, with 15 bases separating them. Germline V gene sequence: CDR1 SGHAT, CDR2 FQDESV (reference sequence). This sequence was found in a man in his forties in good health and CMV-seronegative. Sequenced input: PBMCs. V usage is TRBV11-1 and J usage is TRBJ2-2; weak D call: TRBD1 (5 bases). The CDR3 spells CASSSRARRRELFF. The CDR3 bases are TGTGCCAGCAGCTCCAGGGCCCGTCGAAGGGAGCTGTTTTTT.